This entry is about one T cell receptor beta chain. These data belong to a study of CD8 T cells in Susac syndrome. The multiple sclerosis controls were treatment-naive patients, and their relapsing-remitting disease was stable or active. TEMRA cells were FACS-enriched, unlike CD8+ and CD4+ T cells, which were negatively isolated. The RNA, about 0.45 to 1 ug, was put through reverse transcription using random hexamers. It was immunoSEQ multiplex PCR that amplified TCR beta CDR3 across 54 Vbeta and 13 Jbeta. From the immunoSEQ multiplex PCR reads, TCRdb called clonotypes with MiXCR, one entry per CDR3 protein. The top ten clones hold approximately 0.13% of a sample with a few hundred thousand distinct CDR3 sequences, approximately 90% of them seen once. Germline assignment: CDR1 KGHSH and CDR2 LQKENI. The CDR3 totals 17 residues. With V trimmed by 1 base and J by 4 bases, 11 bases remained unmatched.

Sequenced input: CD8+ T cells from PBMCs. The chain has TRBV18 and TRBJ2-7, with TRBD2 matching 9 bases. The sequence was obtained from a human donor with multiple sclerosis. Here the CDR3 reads CASSPLDSGGKPYEQYF. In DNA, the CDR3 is TGTGCCAGCTCACCACTAGATAGCGGGGGAAAACCTTACGAGCAGTACTTC.